This T cell receptor beta chain was captured by sequencing in a study of regulatory T cells in long-lasting Graves disease. This clonotype was found many times. The conserved final phenylalanine or tryptophan is absent from the CDR3, which likely points to a read error. No DNA is shown, since the ends of the CDR3 on it are uncertain; the CDR3 is the one TCRdb lists. Time point specified: newly diagnosed GD, antithyroid drugs for less than 3 months. PBMCs provided the RNA from which the TCR library was made. Relying on iRepertoire HTBI primers and Arm-PCR of CDR3 regions, the team built TCR beta libraries. TCRdb passed the multiplex PCR reads through MiXCR, listing each CDR3 protein once. The sample yields a few hundred thousand distinct CDR3 sequences, 15% seen once. A total of 15 residues make up the CDR3, ends included. Germline-derived CDR1 and CDR2 are MDHEN and SYDVKM. Separately, the same data were catalogued under a study of T cells in Graves' hyperthyroidism and ophthalmopathy.

V is TRBV28 and J is TRBJ2-1; TRBD1 reflects the table's D call only, with no check against the DNA. The receptor comes from a woman in her 40s with Graves disease. The sample was peripheral blood mononuclear cells (PBMCs), taken at new diagnosis, from a patient treated with antithyroid drugs. CDR3 residues: CASSPALITGVLQVL.